This T cell receptor (beta chain) was sequenced during a study of CD8 T cells in ankylosing spondylitis. CDR3 length equals 16 residues. Germline-derived CDR1 and CDR2 are LGHDT and YNNKEL (reference sequence). Trimming removed 3 bases from V and 1 base from J; junction bases left unmatched: 7. Study observations and caveats: Characteristic, it appeared, of ankylosing spondylitis blood was a TCR beta motif of 7 or 8 highly homologous variants.

TCRdb re-called the 5' RACE reads through MiXCR, storing one row per CDR3 protein. The repertoire has roughly 300,000 distinct CDR3 sequences, 8% of them found once; the top ten carry about 15%. There are a few counts of this clonotype. The target antigen is unknown. This sequence originates from a male donor with ankylosing spondylitis. Source material: blood, either unsorted or a sorted T cell fraction (not recorded which). The chain has TRBV3-1 and TRBJ2-3; the match to TRBD1 covers 7 bases. CDR3 sequence (DNA): TGTGCCAGCAGCCACGGTCGGGACAGTCGCACAGATACGCAGTATTTT. Protein sequence: CASSHGRDSRTDTQYF.